This TCR beta chain emerged from a study of T cell responses to AZD1222 COVID-19 vaccine. Some clones are missing from TCRdb's copy, which holds only in-frame ones; the method was immunoSEQ multiplex PCR. Of about 150,000 clones listed, over 85% are singletons. In its sample, this clone was seen many times. Its antigen is unknown. Findings and limits, study-wide: The number of AZD1222 recipients seropositive at baseline was only 6 or 7. At 160-218 and 743-854, vaccine-associated CD4 TCRs were dominant, and they spanned spike. A reported finding is that nearly half of spike-specific TCRs target unmutated variant regions. The repertoires were collected only after the peak T cell response.

Looked up from germline, CDR1 is SGHRS and CDR2 is YFSETQ. The CDR3 contains 14 residues. The V end was cut by 1 base, the J end by 1 base, with 9 bases between. The chain employs TRBV5-1 and TRBJ2-7, with D perhaps TRBD1 or TRBD2 (6 bases each). This receptor was identified in an adult in good health. The material was peripheral blood, obtained on day 0 of AZD1222 vaccination. The CDR3, as DNA: TGCGCCAGCAGCTTGATAGGGGGGTCCTACGAGCAGTACTTC. This translates into CASSLIGGSYEQYF.